Listed here is a single T cell receptor beta chain. The CDR3 sequence is 13 residues long. CDR1 MNHEY and CDR2 SVGEGT come from the germline V gene. Between the trimmed V and J ends, which lost 5 bases and 9 bases, there was a span of 11 bases. The data are from a study of regulatory T cells in long-lasting Graves disease. Study-level background: Antithyroid drug use was under 3 months in newly diagnosed Graves' patients.

Described time point: newly diagnosed GD, antithyroid drugs for less than 3 months. Construction of the TCR library relied on RNA isolated from PBMCs. Assembly of TCR beta libraries relied on iRepertoire HTBI primers together with Arm-PCR of CDR3 regions. TCRdb called the multiplex PCR reads again in MiXCR, with one record for every CDR3 protein. The sample contains 520,000 or so distinct CDR3 sequences, about 11% of which appear only once. The same specimen was also included in a second study, on T cells in Graves' hyperthyroidism and ophthalmopathy.

This material consisted of peripheral blood mononuclear cells (PBMCs), taken at new diagnosis, from a patient treated with antithyroid drugs. This TCR was recovered from a woman aged 25 to 39 with Graves disease. The chain uses TRBV6-2 or TRBV6-3 and TRBJ1-6, with a possible D match to TRBD1 (5 bases). The CDR3 nucleotides read TGTGCCAGCAGTCCCCAGGGATTTTCACCCCTCCACTTT. Amino acids: CASSPQGFSPLHF.